The 10 T cell receptor beta chains below come from one sample, sequenced in a study of cytomegalovirus exposure and HLA in healthy donors (dated by TCRdb to 2016 to 2017). Library construction relied on the immunoSEQ multiplex PCR assay. A mixture of 60 forward primers for TCR Vbeta segments and 13 reverse primers for TCR Jbeta segments was used in the multiplex PCR. In its TCRdb copy, this immuneACCESS table keeps in-frame sequences only and misses some clones. Where compared with another copy, unresolved V genes explain less than half of these, and the others have no known cause. For this sample there are almost 200,000 clones; almost 85% appear just once. The ten most abundant clones make up around 2.3% of the sample. Source material: PBMCs. These receptors were taken from a woman aged 45 to 65 in good health and CMV-seronegative.

The CDR3 loop is CASSPRTGGPGELFF. For the CDR3, the DNA is TGCGCCAGCAGCCCGAGGACAGGGGGGCCCGGGGAGCTGTTTTTT. The rearrangement joins TRBV5-1 to TRBJ2-2, with 10 bases matching TRBD1. The CDR3 contains 15 residues. Trimming removed 4 bases from V and 6 bases from J; junction bases left unmatched: 6. CDR1 is SGHRS, CDR2 YFSETQ, per germline.

This chain joins TRBV19 and TRBJ2-3; D is uncertain. The CDR3 is made up of 14 amino acids. CDR1 and CDR2 (germline): LNHDA, SQIVND (reference sequence). V dropped 5 bases and J dropped 0 bases, with 9 bases sitting between them. This chain's CDR3 is CASSDTKSTDTQYF. In DNA, the CDR3 is TGTGCCAGTAGTGATACTAAAAGCACAGATACGCAGTATTTT.

V usage is TRBV28 and J usage is TRBJ2-7, with 8 bases aligning to TRBD2. CDR1 and CDR2 from the germline V gene are MDHEN and SYDVKM. The CDR3 contains 14 residues. Trimming cost V 7 bases and J 2 bases; bases outside gene matches: 7. This CDR3 reads CASNRAGATYEQYF. CDR3 DNA sequence: TGTGCCAGCAATCGAGCGGGAGCAACCTACGAGCAGTACTTC. The complete variable domain, with remaining parts taken from reference TRBV28 and TRBJ2-7, reads DVKVTQSSRYLVKRTGEKVFLECVQDMDHENMFWYRQDPGLGLRLIYFSYDVKMKEKGDIPEGYSVSREKKERFSLILESASTNQTSMYLCASNRAGATYEQYFGPGTRLTVT.

The V and J genes are TRBV7-2 and TRBJ1-5, with a weak D call TRBD1 (5 bases). Germline CDR1 reads SGHTA; CDR2 reads FQGNSA. The CDR3 covers 16 residues. Trimming stripped 5 bases from V and 5 bases from J, with 19 bases between. CDR3: CASSPTRGAGHQPQHF. The CDR3 DNA reads as TGTGCCAGCAGCCCAACCCGTGGAGCAGGGCATCAGCCCCAGCATTTT.

The chain couples TRBV11-2 to TRBJ2-6, with D tentatively TRBD2 (5 bases). Per the germline V gene, CDR1 is SGHAT and CDR2 is FQNNGV. The CDR3 totals 16 residues. Trimming shortened V by 5 bases and J by 5 bases, and 16 bases separated the two germline ends. The CDR3 loop is CASSREAGFWANVLTF. The CDR3 DNA reads TGTGCCAGCAGCCGGGAAGCCGGGTTTTGGGCCAACGTCCTGACTTTC. The full variable domain, rest sourced from reference TRBV11-2 and TRBJ2-6, is EAGVAQSPRYKIIEKRQSVAFWCNPISGHATLYWYQQILGQGPKLLIQFQNNGVVDDSQLPKDRFSAERLKGVDSTLKIQPAKLEDSAVYLCASSREAGFWANVLTFGAGSRLTVL.

V is TRBV2 and J is TRBJ1-2; D is unclear. Germline CDR1 reads SNHLY; CDR2 reads FYNNEI. There are 16 residues in the CDR3. V was clipped by 3 bases and J by 0 bases, with 14 bases between them. The CDR3 region has the DNA TGTGCCAGCAGTGATAATCTCAGTCCCCCTAACTATGGCTACACCTTC. Its protein product is CASSDNLSPPNYGYTF. The variable domain in full, with the rest retrieved from reference TRBV2 and TRBJ1-2, is EPEVTQTPSHQVTQMGQEVILRCVPISNHLYFYWYRQILGQKVEFLVSFYNNEISEKSEIFDDQFSVERPDGSNFTLKIRSTKLEDSAMYFCASSDNLSPPNYGYTFGSGTRLTVV.

The chain couples TRBV21-1 to TRBJ2-7; TRBD2, as called in the table, went unchecked against the DNA. TRBV21-1 is recorded as a pseudogene. This CDR3 contains 15 residues. The DNA for the CDR3 is TGTGCCAGCAGCAAATCGGGTGGCCCCTATTACGAGCAGTACTTC. It specifies CASSKSGGPYYEQYF.

This rearrangement joins TRBV28 to TRBJ2-7; possibly TRBD2 for D (6 bases). From germline, CDR1 is MDHEN and CDR2 SYDVKM. Trimming took 7 bases from V and 2 from J, leaving 15 bases between them. This CDR3 comprises 14 residues. CDR3 amino acids: CASTLIAEPYEQYF. DNA for the CDR3: TGTGCCAGCACATTAATAGCGGAGCCCTACGAGCAGTACTTC.

This chain connects TRBV21-1 to TRBJ2-2; TRBD2, the D gene given by the table, was not confirmed from the DNA. TRBV21-1 has pseudogene status. The CDR3 contains 15 residues. CDR3 sequence reads: CASSNRWLRTGELFF. The CDR3 bases are TGTGCCAGCAGCAATCGGTGGCTGCGGACCGGGGAGCTGTTTTTT.

The chain couples TRBV28 to TRBJ2-1; TRBD2 matches 7 bases. V lost 8 bases to trimming and J lost 5 bases; unmatched junction nucleotides: 12. The CDR3 covers 15 residues. Looked up from germline, CDR1 is MDHEN and CDR2 is SYDVKM. The CDR3 protein is CASSRGSAGDNEQFF. Written as DNA, the CDR3 is TGTGCCAGCTCCCGGGGGAGCGCGGGGGACAATGAGCAGTTCTTC.